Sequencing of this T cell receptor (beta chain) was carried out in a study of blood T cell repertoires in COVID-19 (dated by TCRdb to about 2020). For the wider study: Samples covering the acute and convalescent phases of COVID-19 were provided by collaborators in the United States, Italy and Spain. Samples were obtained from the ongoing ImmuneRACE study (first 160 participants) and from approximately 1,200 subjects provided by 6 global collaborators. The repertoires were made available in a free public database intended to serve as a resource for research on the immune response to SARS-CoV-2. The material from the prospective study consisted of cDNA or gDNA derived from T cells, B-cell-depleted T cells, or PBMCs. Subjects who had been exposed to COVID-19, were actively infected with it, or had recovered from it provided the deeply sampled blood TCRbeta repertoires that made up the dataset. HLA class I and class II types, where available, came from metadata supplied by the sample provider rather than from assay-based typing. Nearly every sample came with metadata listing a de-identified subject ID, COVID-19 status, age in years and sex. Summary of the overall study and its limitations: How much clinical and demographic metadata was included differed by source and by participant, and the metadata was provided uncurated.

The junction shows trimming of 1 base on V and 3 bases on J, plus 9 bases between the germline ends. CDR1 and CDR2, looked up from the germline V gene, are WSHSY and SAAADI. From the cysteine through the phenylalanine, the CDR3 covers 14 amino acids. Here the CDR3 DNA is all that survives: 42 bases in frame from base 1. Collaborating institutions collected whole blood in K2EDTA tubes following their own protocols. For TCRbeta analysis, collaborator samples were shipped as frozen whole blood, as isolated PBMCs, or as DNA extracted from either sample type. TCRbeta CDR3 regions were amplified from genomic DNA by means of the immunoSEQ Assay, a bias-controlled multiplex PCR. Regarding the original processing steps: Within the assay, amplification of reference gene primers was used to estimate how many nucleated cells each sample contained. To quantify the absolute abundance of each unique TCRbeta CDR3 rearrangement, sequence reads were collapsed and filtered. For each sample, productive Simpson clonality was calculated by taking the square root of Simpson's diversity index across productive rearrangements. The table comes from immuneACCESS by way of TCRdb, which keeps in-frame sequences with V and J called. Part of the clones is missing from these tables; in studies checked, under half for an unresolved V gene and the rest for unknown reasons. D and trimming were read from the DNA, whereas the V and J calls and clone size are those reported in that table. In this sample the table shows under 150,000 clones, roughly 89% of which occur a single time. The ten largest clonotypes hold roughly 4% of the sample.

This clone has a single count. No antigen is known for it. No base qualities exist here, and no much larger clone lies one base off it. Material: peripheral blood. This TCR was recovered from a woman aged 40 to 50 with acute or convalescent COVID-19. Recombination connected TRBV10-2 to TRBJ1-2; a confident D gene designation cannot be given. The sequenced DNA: TGCGCCAGCAGTGAGTTAACGGTATACTATGGCTACACCTTC. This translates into CASSELTVYYGYTF.